This TCR beta chain was recorded in a study of naive and memory T cell subsets. Findings and caveats of the study: Possibly reflecting memory cells re-expressing CD45RA, a few larger clonotypes occurred in naive repertoires, especially CD8. Over 95% of naive TCR sequences appeared only once, unlike memory subsets. Diversity fell and Gini index rose from naive through CM, EM, EMRA. Findings for naive and memory subsets could not be checked against ground truth.

Both TRBC1 and TRBC2 were covered by a beta constant-region primer of two equimolar oligonucleotides. Ligated cDNA was amplified by four rounds of PCR with nested alpha and beta constant-region primers and SP2. TCRdb processed the UMI-ligation and nested PCR reads anew with MiXCR; each CDR3 protein has one entry. The table records approximately 140,000 distinct CDR3 sequences, under 25% of them present only once. The germline V gene has CDR1 MNHEY and CDR2 SVGEGT. The V gene end was trimmed by 0 bases and the J gene end by 5 bases; junction bases not matched to a gene: 16. The CDR3 has 20 residues. Regarding this clonotype: Its antigen is unidentified.

The V gene is TRBV6-2 or TRBV6-3, the J gene TRBJ2-1; 10 bases match TRBD2. The sequence came from a human donor in good health. Material for sequencing was naive CD8+ T cells from blood. The CDR3 region has the DNA TGTGCCAGCAGTTACTCGACCGAACCCAGCGGGAGGGAAAGTAACAATGAGCAGTTCTTC. Protein product: CASSYSTEPSGRESNNEQFF.